A single sample is the source of the 2 T cell receptor beta chains below, sequenced in a study of neurological immune-mediated disorders. Noted time point: longitudinal time-point 1 (baseline). TCRdb reanalysed the 5' RACE reads using MiXCR and keeps one entry per CDR3 protein. The table lists some 68,000 distinct CDR3 sequences, about 13% of them singletons. Source material: PBMCs. All receptors derive from a female donor with HTLV-1-associated myelopathy (HAM/TSP).

The sample holds many counts of this clonotype. This rearrangement joins TRBV5-1 to TRBJ1-1; TRBD1 is a possible D gene (6 bases). Trimming shortened V by 1 base and J by 1 base, and 11 bases separated the two germline ends. There are 15 residues in the CDR3. Looked up from germline, CDR1 is SGHRS and CDR2 is YFSETQ. CDR3 DNA: TGCGCCAGCAGCTTGTTAGGGGGGACGAACACTGAAGCTTTCTTT. Amino acid sequence: CASSLLGGTNTEAFF.

The sample holds many counts of this clonotype. The chain uses TRBV5-1 and TRBJ1-1; D is undetermined. The V gene lost 3 bases and the J gene lost 2 bases, with 20 bases spanning the gap. Per germline, CDR1 SGHRS and CDR2 YFSETQ. The CDR3 is made up of 17 amino acids. Here the CDR3 reads CASSSSAVRTINTEAFF. The CDR3 bases are TGCGCCAGCAGCTCCTCAGCGGTCCGCACGATCAACACTGAAGCTTTCTTT.